Listed below are T cell receptor beta chains from one sample, sequenced in a study of T cell changes during pregnancy in multiple sclerosis. The repertoire was sequenced with immunoSEQ multiplex PCR; TCRdb's copy has only in-frame clones and lacks some. The sample yields tens of thousands of clones, 89% seen once. The specimen was peripheral blood, collected in the first trimester of pregnancy. All receptors come from a female donor in good health, enrolled as a control in a pregnancy study. CDR3s include the opening cysteine and the closing phenylalanine or tryptophan. A D gene is named only where the DNA matches it firmly. Not every row has a clone size; where given, it reads once, few, many or a size class.

CDR3 DNA | CDR3 protein | clone size | J gene | D gene | V gene
TGTGCCAGCAGCGCGACAGGGGGAACCTCTGGGGCCAACGTCCTGACTTTC | CASSATGGTSGANVLTF | . | TRBJ2-6 | TRBD1 | TRBV9
TGTGCCAGCAGTTTACTAGGTTACGAGCAGTACTTC | CASSLLGYEQYF | . | TRBJ2-7 | . | TRBV27
TGTGCCAGCAGCCCCCGGACAGGACGCTTCTATGGCTACACCTTC | CASSPRTGRFYGYTF | . | TRBJ1-2 | TRBD1 | TRBV5-8
TGTGCCAGCAGTTTACCACAGGGGCCCTCGATTGGGAATTCACCCCTCCACTTT | CASSLPQGPSIGNSPLHF | . | TRBJ1-6 | TRBD1 | TRBV28
TGTGCCAGCAGCTTACACTATACGGATACGCAGTATTTT | CASSLHYTDTQYF | . | TRBJ2-3 | . | TRBV11-3
TGTGCCGCAACTCAAGGTCGCGGGGGGGCCTCAGATACGCAGTATTTT | CAATQGRGGASDTQYF | . | TRBJ2-3 | . | TRBV21-1
TGTGCCAGCAGGCCCACAGGGGATCCCCGGACCCGCTATGGCTACACCTTC | CASRPTGDPRTRYGYTF | few | TRBJ1-2 | TRBD1 | TRBV5-6
TGTGCCATCGGGGACAGGGACAGGGATCAGCCCCAGCATTTT | CAIGDRDRDQPQHF | . | TRBJ1-5 | TRBD1 | TRBV10-3
TGTGCCAGCAGCCGTTACGGGGCGGGGGTTGATACGCAGTATTTT | CASSRYGAGVDTQYF | . | TRBJ2-3 | TRBD2 | TRBV5-5
TGTGCCAGCAGAACTACAGGGGTAGGAGCGGGCTACACCTTC | CASRTTGVGAGYTF | . | TRBJ1-2 | TRBD1 | TRBV6-1
TGTGCCAGCAGCTTGGACCTCACAGGGCAAGAGACCCAGTACTTC | CASSLDLTGQETQYF | . | TRBJ2-5 | . | TRBV5-4
TGTGCCAGCAGCGTAGAAGGCGGGGGGGGCAGGGAGCAGTTCTTC | CASSVEGGGGREQFF | . | TRBJ2-1 | TRBD2 | TRBV9
TGCGCCAGCAGCTTGGCCGTGAGTAGGGACTCCAAAGGCAATGAGCAGTTCTTC | CASSLAVSRDSKGNEQFF | . | TRBJ2-1 | . | TRBV5-1
TGTGCCAGCAGCCACTACCCAAGGGCAGGGGGCCGCAATGAGCAGTTCTTC | CASSHYPRAGGRNEQFF | . | TRBJ2-1 | TRBD1 | TRBV14
TGTGCCAGCAGCCTTCTAGCGGGGGGACGGGAGACCCAGTACTTC | CASSLLAGGRETQYF | . | TRBJ2-5 | TRBD2 | TRBV9
TGCGCCAGCAGCTTGGCAGGGTACGATACGCAGTATTTT | CASSLAGYDTQYF | . | TRBJ2-3 | . | TRBV5-1
TGTGCCAGTAAGGATAGCGGGAGGGCCAATGGACAGTTCTTC | CASKDSGRANGQFF | few | TRBJ2-1 | TRBD2 | TRBV19
TGTGCCAGCAGCGGTAGTGGCGCCGGGATTCAGGGGGCCAACGTCCTGACTTTC | CASSGSGAGIQGANVLTF | . | TRBJ2-6 | . | TRBV9
TGTGCCAGCAGCCCCAAGAGGACTAGCGGGAGGGCCAGGACAGATACGCAGTATTTT | CASSPKRTSGRARTDTQYF | . | TRBJ2-3 | TRBD2 | TRBV7-2
TGCAGCGTGCGGGGCGACCCGAGCTCCTACGAGCAGTACTTC | CSVRGDPSSYEQYF | . | TRBJ2-7 | . | TRBV29-1
TGTGCCAGCAGTCCCGGACAGGGCCACCCTTTAGATTATGGCTACACCTTC | CASSPGQGHPLDYGYTF | . | TRBJ1-2 | TRBD1 | TRBV27
TGTGCCAGCGGTACAGGGGGCACAGATACGCAGTATTTT | CASGTGGTDTQYF | . | TRBJ2-3 | TRBD1 | TRBV25-1
TGTGCCAGTAGCGACAGGGCCCCTGAAGCTTTCTTT | CASSDRAPEAFF | few | TRBJ1-1 | TRBD1 | TRBV19
TGTGCCGAGGGGAGGGAGACCCAGTACTTC | CAEGRETQYF | . | TRBJ2-5 | . | TRBV30
TGTGCCAGCTCTGCCACTAGCGGGGATAGCACAGATACGCAGTATTTT | CASSATSGDSTDTQYF | . | TRBJ2-3 | TRBD2 | TRBV6-4
TGTGCCAGCTCACCCGGGACAGGGCTCACCTACGAGCAGTACTTC | CASSPGTGLTYEQYF | once | TRBJ2-7 | TRBD1 | TRBV18
TGTGCCACCAGGGGACAGGGGGGCAGGTTTAACACCGGGGAGCTGTTTTTT | CATRGQGGRFNTGELFF | once | TRBJ2-2 | TRBD1 | TRBV15
TGCGCCAGCAGTATGGAGGGCAGGGAGGCCTATGGCTACACCTTC | CASSMEGREAYGYTF | . | TRBJ1-2 | . | TRBV5-1
TGTGCCAGCAGTTTACCCCCATACAGGGGGGTCAACACTGAAGCTTTCTTT | CASSLPPYRGVNTEAFF | . | TRBJ1-1 | TRBD1 | TRBV28
TGCGCCAGCAGCCAAGTCGGACGGAGGAGATCAACTAATGAAAAACTGTTTTTT | CASSQVGRRRSTNEKLFF | . | TRBJ1-4 | . | TRBV4-3
TGTGCAAGTCGCGTAACCGGGACAGGGACCGAAAGCAATCAGCCCCAGCATTTT | CASRVTGTGTESNQPQHF | . | TRBJ1-5 | . | TRBV12-2
TGTGCCAGCAGGGACAGCTCTAACTATGGCTACACCTTC | CASRDSSNYGYTF | . | TRBJ1-2 | . | TRBV2
TGTGCCAGCAGCCAAGTAAAGGTTCCGGGCTACGAGCAGTACTTC | CASSQVKVPGYEQYF | . | TRBJ2-7 | . | TRBV14
TGTGCCAGCAGTTCCAGGGCCAGAGGAACTGAAGCTTTCTTT | CASSSRARGTEAFF | . | TRBJ1-1 | . | TRBV6-5
TGCAGTGCTAGAGAGGCGGCCACGCAGTTCTTC | CSAREAATQFF | once | TRBJ2-1 | . | TRBV20-1
TGCAGCGTTGGGTCAGGGGCCTACGAGCAGTACTTC | CSVGSGAYEQYF | . | TRBJ2-7 | . | TRBV29-1
TGTGCCAGCAGCCTAAAAGGGGGCCGCGGCGAGCAGTACTTC | CASSLKGGRGEQYF | . | TRBJ2-7 | TRBD1 | TRBV7-2
TGTGCCAGTAGTATAGAATTCCCCGTATATGGCTACACCTTC | CASSIEFPVYGYTF | . | TRBJ1-2 | . | TRBV19
TGCAGCGTTCGGGGACAGGGTATCTACAATGAGCAGTTCTTC | CSVRGQGIYNEQFF | . | TRBJ2-1 | TRBD1 | TRBV29-1
TGTGCCAGCACCATAGATCAACATCGCGAGCAGTACTTC | CASTIDQHREQYF | . | TRBJ2-7 | . | TRBV11-2
TGCGCCAGCAGCTTGGGATCCAATAGCGGGAGGGCGGATACGCAGTATTTT | CASSLGSNSGRADTQYF | . | TRBJ2-3 | TRBD2 | TRBV5-1
TGTGCCACCAGCAGAGATCCCACACGGGGGGGAGTAAGCAATGAGCAGTTCTTC | CATSRDPTRGGVSNEQFF | . | TRBJ2-1 | TRBD2 | TRBV15
TGTGCCACCAGCAGAGATCGACAGTACGAGACCCAGTACTTC | CATSRDRQYETQYF | . | TRBJ2-5 | . | TRBV15
TGCGCCAGCAGCTTGGGTGGCTCCGCCGGGGAAAAACTGTTTTTT | CASSLGGSAGEKLFF | . | TRBJ1-4 | . | TRBV5-1
TGTGCCAGCAGTTTAAGGACAGGGCAGGGCTACACCTTC | CASSLRTGQGYTF | few | TRBJ1-2 | TRBD1 | TRBV6-5
TGTGCCAGCAGCTCCCGGACAGCAAACACCGGGGAGCTGTTTTTT | CASSSRTANTGELFF | once | TRBJ2-2 | . | TRBV7-2
TGTGCCAGCAGCTTAGGGCTAGCGGCGAACACCGGGGAGCTGTTTTTT | CASSLGLAANTGELFF | few | TRBJ2-2 | TRBD2 | TRBV7-9
TGTGCCAGCTCACCGGCGAGAGGATACAATGAGCAGTTCTTC | CASSPARGYNEQFF | . | TRBJ2-1 | . | TRBV18
TGCGCCAGCAGCCAAGACCGGCAGGTCAATCAGCCCCAGCATTTT | CASSQDRQVNQPQHF | . | TRBJ1-5 | . | TRBV4-1
TGTGCCAGCAGCCAAGGAGATAGGCAGGGAAACACCGGGGAGCTGTTTTTT | CASSQGDRQGNTGELFF | . | TRBJ2-2 | . | TRBV4-2